This TCR beta chain was recovered during a study of CD8 T cells in Susac syndrome. Findings and caveats of the study: By the study's own acknowledgment, its TCR sequencing and HLA analysis included relatively few individuals.

Germline V CDR1 and CDR2: MGHRA, YSYEKL. The CDR3 is 17 residues long. V lost 0 bases and J lost 4, with 16 bases in between. Reverse transcription of roughly 0.45 to 1 ug RNA was performed with random hexamers. It was immunoSEQ multiplex PCR that amplified TCR beta CDR3 across 54 Vbeta and 13 Jbeta. TCRdb reprocessed the immunoSEQ multiplex PCR reads with MiXCR, giving one entry per CDR3 protein. The table shows 75,000 to 95,000 distinct CDR3 sequences, with about 95% occurring only once. As to this clonotype: Its specificity is not known.

The authors negatively isolated CD8+ and CD4+ T cells and FACS-enriched TEMRA cells. The sequenced sample consisted of CD8+ T cells from PBMCs. The V and J genes are TRBV4-1 and TRBJ1-5, with D possibly being TRBD1 (5 bases). The receptor was isolated from a human donor with Susac syndrome. The chain's CDR3 is CASSQEAARGHNQPQHF. In DNA form, the CDR3 reads TGCGCCAGCAGCCAAGAAGCAGCCCGGGGCCATAATCAGCCCCAGCATTTT.